Below are 8 T cell receptor beta chains sequenced from a single sample in a study of cytomegalovirus exposure and HLA in healthy donors. PCR was performed using 60 Vbeta and 13 Jbeta primers. TCRdb keeps only in-frame clones here, not all; method: immunoSEQ multiplex PCR. The sample holds approximately 150,000 clones, approximately 57% seen once. Sequences were obtained from PBMCs. These receptors were collected from a male donor in good health and CMV-seronegative.

The rearrangement uses TRBV7-2 and TRBJ2-7; TRBD1 aligns across 8 bases. This CDR3 is built from 15 residues. The germline V gene has CDR1 SGHTA and CDR2 FQGNSA. The ends lost 1 base at V and 0 bases at J; junction bases unmatched: 2. CDR3 in amino acids: CASSLVDRASYEQYF. As DNA, the CDR3 is TGTGCCAGCAGCTTAGTGGACAGGGCCTCCTACGAGCAGTACTTC.

This sequence joins TRBV2 and TRBJ1-1; D gene unclear. V lost 0 bases and J 2 bases, leaving 7 bases between the germline ends. This CDR3 has 14 amino acids. The germline V gene has CDR1 SNHLY and CDR2 FYNNEI. CDR3 nucleotides: TGTGCCAGCAGTGAAGCGCGGGGAAACACTGAAGCTTTCTTT. It is translated as CASSEARGNTEAFF. The full variable domain, its missing parts supplied by reference TRBV2 and TRBJ1-1, is EPEVTQTPSHQVTQMGQEVILRCVPISNHLYFYWYRQILGQKVEFLVSFYNNEISEKSEIFDDQFSVERPDGSNFTLKIRSTKLEDSAMYFCASSEARGNTEAFFGQGTRLTVV.

J is TRBJ1-2 and V is TRBV7-3; 8 nucleotides match TRBD1. The germline V gene encodes CDR1 SGHTA and CDR2 FQGTGA. Trimming removed 5 bases from V and 5 bases from J; junction bases left unmatched: 4. This CDR3 is built from 13 residues. The CDR3 sequence: CASSQGAGYGYTF. DNA for the CDR3: TGTGCCAGCAGCCAGGGGGCGGGGTATGGCTACACCTTC.

The chain carries TRBV5-1 and TRBJ2-7; 7 nucleotides agree with TRBD1. The CDR3 runs 15 residues. Germline CDR1 reads SGHRS; CDR2 reads YFSETQ. V lost 1 base, J lost 2 bases, and 6 bases stayed unmatched. CDR3 residues: CASSLLGTAAYEQYF. The CDR3 DNA follows: TGCGCCAGCAGCTTGTTAGGGACAGCGGCCTACGAGCAGTACTTC. Drawing the rest from reference TRBV5-1 and TRBJ2-7, the complete variable domain is KAGVTQTPRYLIKTRGQQVTLSCSPISGHRSVSWYQQTPGQGLQFLFEYFSETQRNKGNFPGRFSGRQFSNSRSEMNVSTLELGDSALYLCASSLLGTAAYEQYFGPGTRLTVT.

This clone was detected a few times. The chain employs TRBV7-9 and TRBJ1-4, with D possibly TRBD1 on 6 matching bases. Germline loops: CDR1 SEHNR, CDR2 FQNEAQ (reference sequence). V was cut by 0 bases and J by 7 bases, with 6 bases left in between. The CDR3 totals 13 residues. This CDR3 reads CASSLADSEKLFF. In nucleotides, the CDR3 is TGTGCCAGCAGCTTAGCGGACAGTGAAAAACTGTTTTTT.

The rearrangement joins TRBV29-1 to TRBJ1-2; D not resolved. Germline values: CDR1 SQVTM, CDR2 ANQGSEA. There are 14 residues in the CDR3. Trimming cost V 3 bases and J 1 base, with 12 bases left between them. The CDR3 loop reads CSVDWAGRNYGYTF. For the CDR3, the DNA is TGCAGCGTTGACTGGGCAGGCCGTAACTATGGCTACACCTTC.

Note on this clone: Relative to the germline gene, one junction end is altered; a read error may explain this. The chain uses TRBV18 and TRBJ1-2; the match to TRBD1 covers 8 bases. Germline CDR1 reads KGHSH; CDR2 reads LQKENI. The CDR3 totals 14 residues. The CDR3 bases are TGTGCCAGCTCACCACCGGACAGGGTCAGTGGCTACCCCTTC. Translated: CASSPPDRVSGYPF.

This clone was seen a few times. The chain links TRBV7-6 to TRBJ2-5, with 10 bases matching TRBD2. Germline V gives CDR1 SGHVS, CDR2 FNYEAQ. The V and J ends lost 4 bases and 2 bases, in that order; junction bases with no gene match: 4. The length of the CDR3 is 15 residues. CDR3 region: CASSWVAGGQETQYF. In DNA form, the CDR3 reads TGTGCCAGCAGCTGGGTAGCGGGAGGTCAAGAGACCCAGTACTTC.